These 32 T cell receptor beta chains were all obtained from the same sample, sequenced in a study of control samples from healthy donors and cancer patients. The table came from immunoSEQ multiplex PCR; TCRdb's copy has only in-frame clones and leaves some out. Altogether roughly 130,000 clones are present, about 91% being singletons, with the ten largest covering just over 8.5%. The sequenced sample consisted of blood. These receptors were taken from a young man in good health.

The gene calls are TRBV5-6 and TRBJ2-3, with unresolved D. CDR3 length: 16 residues. V was clipped by 4 bases and J by 1 base, with 16 bases between them. Germline V gene lookup returns CDR1 SGHDT and CDR2 YYEEEE. CDR3 loop: CASSPTTGYGTDTQYF. CDR3 in DNA: TGTGCCAGCAGCCCGACCACCGGTTATGGCACAGATACGCAGTATTTT. Based on the CDR3 plus reference TRBV5-6 and TRBJ2-3, the full variable domain is DAGVTQSPTHLIKTRGQQVTLRCSPKSGHDTVSWYQQALGQGPQFIFQYYEEEERQRGNFPDRFSGHQFPNYSSELNVNALLLGDSALYLCASSPTTGYGTDTQYFGPGTRLTVL.

This chain joins TRBV19 and TRBJ1-1, with D possibly being TRBD1 (5 bases). Trimming stripped 5 bases from V and 1 base from J, with 17 bases between. Germline V gives CDR1 LNHDA, CDR2 SQIVND (reference sequence). The length of the CDR3 is 16 residues. Written as DNA, the CDR3 is TGTGCCAGTAGTTCTCCGCTTGGGGCCGAGAACACTGAAGCTTTCTTT. As protein: CASSSPLGAENTEAFF.

This rearrangement joins TRBV5-1 to TRBJ1-3, with a weak D call TRBD1 (6 bases). The CDR3 loop spans 16 amino acids. Between the trimmed V and J ends, which lost 3 bases and 0 bases, there was a span of 13 bases. The germline V gene encodes CDR1 SGHRS and CDR2 YFSETQ. The CDR3 sequence is CASSSRDRSSGNTIYF. The CDR3 bases are TGCGCCAGCAGCTCTCGCGACAGGAGCTCTGGAAACACCATATATTTT.

The V gene is TRBV6-1, the J gene TRBJ2-6, with D perhaps being TRBD1 or TRBD2 (6 bases each). Trimming stripped 1 base from V and 4 bases from J, with 14 bases between. Germline V gene data show CDR1 as MNHNS and CDR2 as SASEGT. The CDR3 is made up of 17 amino acids. CDR3 nucleotide sequence: TGTGCCAGCAGTGAAGGTTGGGGGGCTACAGGGGCCAACGTCCTGACTTTC. This translates into CASSEGWGATGANVLTF.

The chain couples TRBV18 to TRBJ1-3; D gene unclear. V was cut by 1 base and J by 0 bases, with 7 bases left in between. Germline CDR1 is KGHSH and CDR2 is LQKENI. The CDR3 runs to 15 residues. CDR3 residues: CASSPQGVSGNTIYF. CDR3 DNA: TGTGCCAGCTCACCACAAGGCGTCTCTGGAAACACCATATATTTT.

This clone was seen only a few times. The gene calls are TRBV5-6 and TRBJ1-1; D remains unclear. CDR3 length equals 15 residues. The V and J ends lost 0 bases and 4 bases respectively, with 13 bases between them. Per germline, CDR1 SGHDT and CDR2 YYEEEE. The CDR3 loop reads CASSLEEYSATEAFF. CDR3 coding DNA: TGTGCCAGCAGCTTGGAAGAGTATTCAGCCACTGAAGCTTTCTTT.

The chain is built from TRBV5-1 and TRBJ2-1; D is unclear. CDR3 length equals 12 residues. Trimming pared 2 bases from V and 8 bases from J, leaving 8 bases between. Germline V gene data show CDR1 as SGHRS and CDR2 as YFSETQ. In DNA, the CDR3 is TGCGCCAGCAGCTTAACGACCGATGAGCAGTTCTTC. Its protein product is CASSLTTDEQFF. The full variable domain, its missing parts supplied by reference TRBV5-1 and TRBJ2-1, is KAGVTQTPRYLIKTRGQQVTLSCSPISGHRSVSWYQQTPGQGLQFLFEYFSETQRNKGNFPGRFSGRQFSNSRSEMNVSTLELGDSALYLCASSLTTDEQFFGPGTRLTVL.

This sequence joins TRBV11-2 and TRBJ2-7; 8 nucleotides align to TRBD1. The CDR3 runs 14 residues. CDR1 and CDR2 (germline): SGHAT, FQNNGV. V shed 4 bases, J shed 1 base, and the junction held 3 bases outside the gene matches. The CDR3 sequence: CASSSRTGSYEQYF. As DNA, the CDR3 is TGTGCCAGCAGCTCGAGGACAGGGTCCTACGAGCAGTACTTC. Drawing the rest from reference TRBV11-2 and TRBJ2-7, the complete variable domain is EAGVAQSPRYKIIEKRQSVAFWCNPISGHATLYWYQQILGQGPKLLIQFQNNGVVDDSQLPKDRFSAERLKGVDSTLKIQPAKLEDSAVYLCASSSRTGSYEQYFGPGTRLTVT.

Only one count was recorded for this clone. The chain is built from TRBV3-1 (or the pseudogene TRBV3-2) and TRBJ1-4, with 10 bases aligning to TRBD1. CDR1 is LGHDT, CDR2 YNNKEL, per germline (reference sequence). The J segment lost 10 bases and the V segment lost 7 bases, leaving 15 bases of the junction unmatched. This CDR3 is built from 16 residues. The CDR3, as DNA: TGTGCCAGCAAGTCCGGGACAGGGGCCCCTACAGGAAAACTGTTTTTT. It specifies CASKSGTGAPTGKLFF.

The chain combines TRBV5-5 with TRBJ2-7, with D possibly called TRBD1 or TRBD2 (5 bases each). Germline V CDR1 and CDR2: SGHKS, YYEKEE (reference sequence). The CDR3 sequence is 16 residues long. The germline V and J ends were trimmed by 0 bases and 4 bases, with 17 bases remaining between them. This chain's CDR3 is CASSLASGTGKYEQYF. In nucleotides, the CDR3 is TGTGCCAGCAGCTTGGCTTCCGGGACCGGCAAGTACGAGCAGTACTTC.

This clone has just a few counts. The chain employs TRBV12-3 or TRBV12-4 and TRBJ1-2; D call uncertain. V dropped 3 bases and J dropped 5 bases, with 7 bases sitting between them. The CDR3 has 12 amino acids. The CDR3 protein is CASSFSPYGYTF. In nucleotides, the CDR3 is TGTGCCAGCAGTTTTTCTCCTTATGGCTACACCTTC.

The count of this clone is one. V is TRBV18 and J is TRBJ2-4; no clear D. Per germline, CDR1 KGHSH and CDR2 LQKENI. Trimming shortened V by 6 bases and J by 8 bases, and 17 bases separated the two germline ends. The CDR3 contains 14 residues. Written as DNA, the CDR3 is TGTGCCAGCTCTAATTCCGGAGTTATTTACATTCAGTACTTC. This sequence encodes CASSNSGVIYIQYF. Full variable domain (remainder filled in from reference TRBV18 and TRBJ2-4): NAGVMQNPRHLVRRRGQEARLRCSPMKGHSHVYWYRQLPEEGLKFMVYLQKENIIDESGMPKERFSAEFPKEGPSILRIQQVVRGDSAAYFCASSNSGVIYIQYFGAGTRLSVL.

Concerning this clone itself: The same CDR3 is also encoded by other DNA sequences in this sample. The rearrangement joins TRBV7-9 to TRBJ2-7; D may be TRBD1 or TRBD2 (5 bases each). The CDR3 has 14 residues. V was clipped by 3 bases and J by 0 bases, with 9 bases between them. In germline, CDR1 is SEHNR, CDR2 FQNEAQ (reference sequence). For the CDR3, the DNA is TGTGCCAGCAGCTTGGGACGGAGCTCCTACGAGCAGTACTTC. Translation: CASSLGRSSYEQYF.

This clone appeared a few times. The V call is TRBV18, the J call TRBJ1-2, with 7 bases aligning to TRBD1. Per the germline V gene, CDR1 is KGHSH and CDR2 is LQKENI. The CDR3 loop spans 13 amino acids. After removal of 4 bases from V and 5 bases from J, the junction contained 4 bases not matched to a gene. The CDR3 sequence is CASSQGTAYGYTF. The CDR3 DNA sequence: TGTGCCAGCTCACAGGGGACAGCATATGGCTACACCTTC.

J is TRBJ2-3 and V is TRBV10-2; D remains ambiguous. The V gene's germline CDR1 is WSHSY and CDR2 SAAADI. Between the trimmed V and J ends, which lost 6 bases and 1 base, there was a span of 11 bases. This CDR3 has 14 residues. CDR3 nucleotides: TGCGCCAGCAGCCAACGTGGAGGCACAGATACGCAGTATTTT. Amino acids: CASSQRGGTDTQYF.

The chain is built from TRBV6-1 and TRBJ1-2; D may be TRBD1 (6 bases). The CDR3 is 15 amino acids. Germline CDR1 reads MNHNS; CDR2 reads SASEGT. The V end was cut by 8 bases, the J end by 0 bases, with 16 bases between. The CDR3 DNA sequence: TGTGCCAGCGTACCGGGACACCTAGCTAACTATGGCTACACCTTC. Translating it yields CASVPGHLANYGYTF.

The J gene is TRBJ1-2, the V gene TRBV9, with 7 bases fitting TRBD1. V shed 4 bases, J shed 7 bases, and the junction held 7 bases outside the gene matches. This CDR3 is built from 13 residues. Germline CDR1 SGDLS, CDR2 YYNGEE. This chain's CDR3 is CASSPRDRSGYTF. In nucleotides, the CDR3 is TGTGCCAGCAGCCCTCGGGACAGATCTGGCTACACCTTC. The variable domain in full, with the rest retrieved from reference TRBV9 and TRBJ1-2, is DSGVTQTPKHLITATGQRVTLRCSPRSGDLSVYWYQQSLDQGLQFLIQYYNGEERAKGNILERFSAQQFPDLHSELNLSSLELGDSALYFCASSPRDRSGYTFGSGTRLTVV.

CDR3: CASSIGANSGNTIYF. The CDR3 region has the DNA TGTGCCAGTAGTATCGGGGCGAACTCTGGAAACACCATATATTTT. The chain has TRBV19 and TRBJ1-3; TRBD1 is a possible D gene (5 bases). CDR3 length: 15 residues. Trimming stripped 3 bases from V and 0 bases from J, with 9 bases between. Germline V CDR1 and CDR2: LNHDA, SQIVND (reference sequence).

As DNA, the CDR3 is TGTGCCAGCAGTGAAGCGCGGGGGTTGTTGGGCAATCAGCCCCAGCATTTT. It specifies CASSEARGLLGNQPQHF. This chain connects TRBV2 to TRBJ1-5; D may be TRBD1 (5 bases). Trimming removed 0 bases from V and 2 bases from J, with 14 bases in between. This CDR3 has 17 amino acids. Per the germline V gene, CDR1 is SNHLY and CDR2 is FYNNEI. Based on the CDR3 plus reference TRBV2 and TRBJ1-5, the full variable domain is EPEVTQTPSHQVTQMGQEVILRCVPISNHLYFYWYRQILGQKVEFLVSFYNNEISEKSEIFDDQFSVERPDGSNFTLKIRSTKLEDSAMYFCASSEARGLLGNQPQHFGDGTRLSIL.

This rearrangement joins TRBV4-1 to TRBJ1-4; D not resolved. This CDR3 has 16 amino acids. V gave up 4 bases and J gave up 2 bases, with 14 bases separating them. The germline CDR1 and CDR2 sequences are MGHRA and YSYEKL. The DNA of the CDR3 is TGCGCCAGCAGCCGTCCAGCGGGTAGGACTAATGAAAAACTGTTTTTT. This gives the protein CASSRPAGRTNEKLFF.

The chain links TRBV9 to TRBJ2-1, with 10 bases fitting TRBD1. Losses at the gene ends were 3 bases for V and 6 bases for J; bases not matched to a gene: 9. CDR3 length: 16 residues. Per the germline V gene, CDR1 is SGDLS and CDR2 is YYNGEE. CDR3 in DNA: TGTGCCAGCAGCGACACCCCGGGACAGGGGACCAATGAGCAGTTCTTC. Encoded protein: CASSDTPGQGTNEQFF.

Regarding this clone: Within the sample, other DNA sequences also encode this same CDR3. This chain joins TRBV18 and TRBJ1-2; D unresolved. Trimming took 1 base from V and 6 from J, leaving 15 bases between them. The CDR3 extends over 15 amino acids. The germline CDR1 and CDR2 sequences are KGHSH and LQKENI. CDR3 protein: CASSPRVEGSDGYTF. The CDR3 region has the DNA TGTGCCAGCTCACCACGGGTGGAAGGGTCAGATGGCTACACCTTC.

The chain joins TRBV5-4 to TRBJ1-6, with D possibly matching TRBD1 (6 bases). The CDR3 is made up of 14 amino acids. Germline CDR1 reads SGHNT; CDR2 reads YYREEE (reference sequence). V was cut by 1 base and J by 7 bases, with 9 bases left in between. Here the CDR3 DNA reads TGTGCCAGCAGCTTGACAGGGAAAAATTCACCCCTCCACTTT. This translates into CASSLTGKNSPLHF.

V gene TRBV9 combines with J gene TRBJ1-6; D uncertain. Germline V gene sequence: CDR1 SGDLS, CDR2 YYNGEE. V dropped 2 bases and J dropped 8 bases, with 14 bases sitting between them. The CDR3 runs 15 residues. The CDR3 nucleotides read TGTGCCAGCAGCGTTCGGGGTCGTAGTGATTCACCCCTCCACTTT. It yields the protein CASSVRGRSDSPLHF. Full variable domain (remainder filled in from reference TRBV9 and TRBJ1-6): DSGVTQTPKHLITATGQRVTLRCSPRSGDLSVYWYQQSLDQGLQFLIQYYNGEERAKGNILERFSAQQFPDLHSELNLSSLELGDSALYFCASSVRGRSDSPLHFGNGTRLTVT.

The rearrangement links TRBV2 to TRBJ2-3; 14 nucleotides agree with TRBD2. This CDR3 has 15 amino acids. V lost 6 bases to trimming and J lost 10 bases; unmatched junction nucleotides: 9. From germline, CDR1 is SNHLY and CDR2 FYNNEI. This chain's CDR3 is CASRDTTSGGGPQYF. In DNA, the CDR3 is TGTGCCAGCAGGGATACGACTAGCGGGGGGGGCCCGCAGTATTTT.

The sample holds a few counts of this clone. This chain connects TRBV7-3 to TRBJ2-7; 8 bases are a match to TRBD1. After removal of 5 bases from V and 6 bases from J, the junction contained 6 bases not matched to a gene. The CDR3 length is 13 residues. Germline V gene sequence: CDR1 SGHTA, CDR2 FQGTGA. CDR3 sequence (DNA): TGTGCCAGCAGCCCCGGACAGGGTCTCGAGCAGTACTTC. It codes for CASSPGQGLEQYF.

The chain links TRBV5-1 to TRBJ1-1; TRBD1 might be the D (5 bases). The ends were cut back, 2 bases at V and 5 bases at J, with 19 bases in the middle. The CDR3 has 16 amino acids. Germline V gene lookup returns CDR1 SGHRS and CDR2 YFSETQ. The CDR3 DNA is TGCGCCAGCAGCTTAGGGCAGGGTGGTGGTTGGACTGAAGCTTTCTTT. Translated: CASSLGQGGGWTEAFF. Supplemented by reference TRBV5-1 and TRBJ1-1, the full variable domain reads KAGVTQTPRYLIKTRGQQVTLSCSPISGHRSVSWYQQTPGQGLQFLFEYFSETQRNKGNFPGRFSGRQFSNSRSEMNVSTLELGDSALYLCASSLGQGGGWTEAFFGQGTRLTVV.

The chain employs TRBV9 and TRBJ2-7; D gene unclear. The CDR3 totals 15 residues. Trimming took off 0 bases at V and 0 bases at J, with 10 bases between the two ends. The germline CDR1 and CDR2 sequences are SGDLS and YYNGEE. As DNA, the CDR3 is TGTGCCAGCAGCGTAGGAAACGGGCCCTCCTACGAGCAGTACTTC. It encodes CASSVGNGPSYEQYF.

J is TRBJ1-1 and V is TRBV16, with D unclear. V shed 6 bases and J shed 11 bases, with 16 bases lying between them. Germline V gives CDR1 KGHSY, CDR2 FQNENV. The CDR3 sequence is 12 residues long. CDR3 nucleotide sequence: TGTGCCAGCAGTGCCGTCCTCGAGTGGGCTTTCTTT. Encoded protein: CASSAVLEWAFF.

This sequence joins TRBV3-1 (or the pseudogene TRBV3-2) and TRBJ2-7; D assignment may be TRBD1 or TRBD2 (5 bases each). With 5 bases removed from V and 7 bases from J, the gap between germline ends came to 15 bases. The CDR3 spans 13 residues. Germline V CDR1 and CDR2: LGHDT, YNNKEL (reference sequence). As DNA, the CDR3 is TGTGCCAGCAGCAAATTTTTTGGGGGAGAGCAGTACTTC. Its protein is CASSKFFGGEQYF.

This chain uses TRBV27 with TRBJ2-7, with 8 bases identical to TRBD2. Trimming cost V 0 bases and J 4 bases; bases outside gene matches: 5. Germline CDR1 reads MNHEY; CDR2 reads SMNVEV (reference sequence). This CDR3 comprises 15 residues. This chain's CDR3 is CASSLSPGGFYEQYF. The CDR3 DNA reads as TGTGCCAGCAGTTTATCCCCGGGGGGGTTTTACGAGCAGTACTTC.

The V call is TRBV30, the J call TRBJ1-5; D not resolved. Germline values: CDR1 GTSNPN, CDR2 SVGIG (reference sequence). The CDR3 sequence is 14 residues long. V was trimmed by 1 base and J by 0 bases, leaving 7 bases between them. In DNA, the CDR3 is TGTGCCTGGAGTGCGGGGTATAGCAATCAGCCCCAGCATTTT. Its protein product is CAWSAGYSNQPQHF.